The 8 T cell receptor beta chains listed next were all sequenced from one sample in a study of identical twins. MiXCR, run by TCRdb on the 5' RACE reads, gives a single entry per CDR3 protein. The table shows roughly 770,000 distinct CDR3 sequences, with about 20% occurring only once. These data were likewise used in another study, on T cells expressing NK-cell markers.

Input material: PBMCs. The receptors were sampled from a woman between 18 and 29 years old in good health.

This chain connects TRBV6-2 or TRBV6-3 to TRBJ2-1, with TRBD2 matching over 14 bases. CDR1 is MNHEY, CDR2 SVGEGT, per germline. V lost 5 bases, J lost 10 bases, and 4 bases stayed unmatched. CDR3 length equals 14 residues. CDR3 DNA sequence: TGTGCCAGCAGTGGGACTAGCGGGAGTGGCGAGCAGTTCTTC. Residues: CASSGTSGSGEQFF.

The sample holds many counts of this clonotype. CDR3 DNA sequence: TGTGCCAGCAGTTTGGGGACTAGCGGGGGCAATGAGCAGTTCTTC. Amino acids: CASSLGTSGGNEQFF. This chain links TRBV12-3 or TRBV12-4 with TRBJ2-1, with 14 bases fitting TRBD2. This CDR3 region has 15 residues. J was trimmed by 6 bases and V by 3 bases; bases with no gene match: 1.

This clonotype has just a few counts. This chain uses TRBV25-1 with TRBJ2-5; the match to TRBD1 covers 7 bases. Germline values: CDR1 MGHDK, CDR2 SYGVNS. Unmatched junction bases numbered 5, after V lost 2 bases and J lost 5 bases. This CDR3 contains 14 residues. DNA of the CDR3: TGTGCCAGCAGTGAAAGGGGGCCGGGGGAGACCCAGTACTTC. Protein product: CASSERGPGETQYF.

This clonotype was detected ten times or more. CDR3 nucleotide sequence: TGTGCCAGCAGCTTGGACTCAGATACGCAGTATTTT. Protein product: CASSLDSDTQYF. J is TRBJ2-3 and V is TRBV7-9; TRBD2 is a possible D gene (5 bases). The V end lost 3 bases, the J end lost 4 bases, and 5 bases lay between the germline ends. This CDR3 contains 12 residues. Germline V lookup: CDR1 SEHNR, CDR2 FQNEAQ (reference sequence).

In this sample, this clonotype turned up a few times. The chain combines TRBV5-1 with TRBJ2-3; TRBD2 matches 10 bases. Germline CDR1 and CDR2: SGHRS and YFSETQ. The ends lost 3 bases at V and 5 bases at J; junction bases unmatched: 6. The CDR3 sequence is 15 residues long. The CDR3 region is CASSSAGGREDTQYF. Here the CDR3 DNA reads TGCGCCAGCAGCTCAGCGGGGGGGCGGGAAGATACGCAGTATTTT.

There are a few counts of this clonotype. The CDR3 reads CASSPTPQTYNEQFF. The CDR3 nucleotides read TGTGCCAGCAGCCCGACCCCGCAAACCTACAATGAGCAGTTCTTC. V and J are TRBV9 and TRBJ2-1; D remains ambiguous. CDR3 length: 15 amino acids. With 4 bases removed from V and 2 bases from J, the gap between germline ends came to 13 bases. CDR1 is SGDLS, CDR2 YYNGEE, per germline.

The chain recombines TRBV20-1 with TRBJ2-1, with 7 bases matching TRBD2. J was trimmed by 10 bases and V by 5 bases; bases with no gene match: 8. CDR3 length: 12 residues. Looked up from germline, CDR1 is DFQATT and CDR2 is SNEGSKA (reference sequence). The chain's CDR3 is CSAGYLADEQFF. The CDR3, as DNA: TGCAGTGCTGGATACCTAGCGGACGAGCAGTTCTTC.

Many counts were recorded for this clonotype. The genes are TRBV11-2 and TRBJ2-2; D not certain. CDR3 size: 13 residues. The V end lost 0 bases, the J end lost 6 bases, and 5 bases lay between the germline ends. Germline loops: CDR1 SGHAT, CDR2 FQNNGV. CDR3 sequence reads: CASSLDRAGELFF. For the CDR3, the DNA is TGTGCCAGCAGCTTAGATCGGGCCGGGGAGCTGTTTTTT.